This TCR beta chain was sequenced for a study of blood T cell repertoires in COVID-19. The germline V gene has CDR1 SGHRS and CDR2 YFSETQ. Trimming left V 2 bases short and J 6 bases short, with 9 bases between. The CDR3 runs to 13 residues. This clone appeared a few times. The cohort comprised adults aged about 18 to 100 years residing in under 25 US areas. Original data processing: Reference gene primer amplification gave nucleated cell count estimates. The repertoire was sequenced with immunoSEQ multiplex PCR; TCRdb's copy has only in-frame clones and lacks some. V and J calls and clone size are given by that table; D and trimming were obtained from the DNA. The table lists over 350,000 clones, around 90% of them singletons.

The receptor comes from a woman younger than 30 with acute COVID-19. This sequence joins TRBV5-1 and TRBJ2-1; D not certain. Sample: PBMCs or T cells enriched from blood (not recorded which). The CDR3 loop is CASSLAPANEQFF. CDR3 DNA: TGCGCCAGCAGCTTAGCCCCCGCCAATGAGCAGTTCTTC.